This TCR beta chain stems from a study of beta chain features in type 1 diabetes. Every single donor gave one heparinised blood draw, and these averaged about 110 mL. Sorted populations all exceeded 95% purity. This clone was observed a handful of times. Its antigen is unidentified. Whole-study results and caveats: Insertions at VDJ junctions were less frequent in type 1 diabetes patients. These patients also deleted more nucleotides at the same junctions. When cDNA is sequenced, cells with high TCR expression could be over-represented.

The authors reverse transcribed all of the isolated RNA, so sequencing captured expressed TCRB transcripts. Assay: immunoSEQ multiplex PCR; the TCRdb copy retains only in-frame clones and omits some. The sample includes tens of thousands of clones, roughly two thirds of them seen just once. Germline CDR1 reads ENHRY; CDR2 reads SYGVKD. The CDR3 runs 15 residues. J gave up 4 bases and V 7 bases, and 10 bases lay outside the gene matches. J is TRBJ1-3 and V is TRBV10-3; 7 bases agree with TRBD1. This receptor was obtained from a woman between 40 and 50 years old in good health. Sequenced material: Tregs from blood. CDR3 in amino acids: CAITEGAQTGNTIYF. The CDR3 nucleotides read TGTGCCATCACGGAGGGGGCACAAACCGGAAACACCATATATTTT.